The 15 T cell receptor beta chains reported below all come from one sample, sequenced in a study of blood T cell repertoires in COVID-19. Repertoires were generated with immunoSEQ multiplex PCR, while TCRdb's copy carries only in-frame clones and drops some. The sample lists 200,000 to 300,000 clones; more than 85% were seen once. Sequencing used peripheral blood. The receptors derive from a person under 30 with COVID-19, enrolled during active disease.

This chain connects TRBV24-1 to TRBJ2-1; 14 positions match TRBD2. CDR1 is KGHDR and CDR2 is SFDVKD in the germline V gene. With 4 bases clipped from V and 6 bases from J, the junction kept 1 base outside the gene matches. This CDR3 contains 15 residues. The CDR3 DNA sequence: TGTGCCACCAGTGAGACTAGCGGGAGGGTCAATGAGCAGTTCTTC. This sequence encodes CATSETSGRVNEQFF.

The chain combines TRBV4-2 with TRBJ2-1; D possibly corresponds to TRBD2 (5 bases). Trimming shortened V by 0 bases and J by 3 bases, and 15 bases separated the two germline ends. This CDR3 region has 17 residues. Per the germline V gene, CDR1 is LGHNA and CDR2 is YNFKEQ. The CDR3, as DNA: TGTGCCAGCAGCCAAGATCTTGGGGAGCGGAACTACAATGAGCAGTTCTTC. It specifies CASSQDLGERNYNEQFF.

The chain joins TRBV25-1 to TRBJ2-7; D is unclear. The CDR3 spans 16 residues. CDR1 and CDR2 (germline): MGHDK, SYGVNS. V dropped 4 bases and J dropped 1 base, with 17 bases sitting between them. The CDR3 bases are TGTGCCAGCAGTGGAAAAGACGGGTCCGGGTCCTACGAGCAGTACTTC. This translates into CASSGKDGSGSYEQYF.

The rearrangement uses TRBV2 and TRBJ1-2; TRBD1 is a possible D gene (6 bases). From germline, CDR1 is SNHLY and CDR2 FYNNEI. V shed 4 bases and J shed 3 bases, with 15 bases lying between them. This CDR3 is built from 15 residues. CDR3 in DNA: TGTGCCAGCAGTGCGTATCGGGGGGCAGACTATGGCTACACCTTC. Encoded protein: CASSAYRGADYGYTF.

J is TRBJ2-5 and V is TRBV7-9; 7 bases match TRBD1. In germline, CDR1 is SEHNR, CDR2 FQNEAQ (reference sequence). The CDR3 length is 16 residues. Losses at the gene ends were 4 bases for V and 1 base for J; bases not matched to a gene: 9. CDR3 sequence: CASSSEGQTTQETQYF. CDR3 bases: TGTGCCAGCAGCTCAGAGGGACAGACAACCCAAGAGACCCAGTACTTC.

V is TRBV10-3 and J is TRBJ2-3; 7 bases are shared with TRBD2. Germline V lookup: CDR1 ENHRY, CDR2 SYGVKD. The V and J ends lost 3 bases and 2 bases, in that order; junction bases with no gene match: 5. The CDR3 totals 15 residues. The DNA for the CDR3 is TGTGCCATCAGTGATAATCTAGCGGCCACAGATACGCAGTATTTT. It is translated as CAISDNLAATDTQYF.

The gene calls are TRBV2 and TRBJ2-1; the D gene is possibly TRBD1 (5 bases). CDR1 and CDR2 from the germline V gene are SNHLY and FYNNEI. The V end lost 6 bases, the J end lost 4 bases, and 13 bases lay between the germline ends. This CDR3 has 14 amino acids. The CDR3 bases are TGTGCCAGCAGAGGCCCAGGGATTTACAATGAGCAGTTCTTC. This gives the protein CASRGPGIYNEQFF.

The CDR3 region has the DNA TGTGCCACCAGTGAACCTAAACAGGGGGCCGGAACAGATACGCAGTATTTT. It translates to CATSEPKQGAGTDTQYF. This sequence joins TRBV24-1 and TRBJ2-3, with TRBD1 matching 9 bases. With 4 bases clipped from V and 3 bases from J, the junction kept 10 bases outside the gene matches. This CDR3 has 17 residues. The germline V gene encodes CDR1 KGHDR and CDR2 SFDVKD.

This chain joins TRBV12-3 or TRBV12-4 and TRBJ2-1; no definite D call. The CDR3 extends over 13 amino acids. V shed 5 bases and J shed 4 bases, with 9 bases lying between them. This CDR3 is CASSSDLYNEQFF. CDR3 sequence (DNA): TGTGCCAGCAGTAGCGACCTTTACAATGAGCAGTTCTTC.

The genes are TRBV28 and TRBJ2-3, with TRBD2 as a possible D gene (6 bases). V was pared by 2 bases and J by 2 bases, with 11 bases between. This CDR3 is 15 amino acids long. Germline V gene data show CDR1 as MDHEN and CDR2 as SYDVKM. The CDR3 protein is CASSLGASVTDTQYF. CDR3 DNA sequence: TGTGCCAGCAGTTTAGGAGCTAGCGTCACAGATACGCAGTATTTT.

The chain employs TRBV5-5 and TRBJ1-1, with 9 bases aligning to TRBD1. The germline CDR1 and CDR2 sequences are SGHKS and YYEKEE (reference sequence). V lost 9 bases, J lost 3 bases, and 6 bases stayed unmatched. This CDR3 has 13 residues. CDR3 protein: CATSGTGYTEAFF. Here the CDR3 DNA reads TGTGCCACCTCCGGGACAGGGTACACTGAAGCTTTCTTT.

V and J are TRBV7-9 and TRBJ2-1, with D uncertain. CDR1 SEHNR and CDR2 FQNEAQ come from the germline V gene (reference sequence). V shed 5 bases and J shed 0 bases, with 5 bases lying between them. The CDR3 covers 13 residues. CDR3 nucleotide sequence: TGTGCCAGCAGCGAGAGCTCCTACAATGAGCAGTTCTTC. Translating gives CASSESSYNEQFF. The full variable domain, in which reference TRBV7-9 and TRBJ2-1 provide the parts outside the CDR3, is DTGVSQNPRHKITKRGQNVTFRCDPISEHNRLYWYRQTLGQGPEFLTYFQNEAQLEKSRLLSDRFSAERPKGSFSTLEIQRTEQGDSAMYLCASSESSYNEQFFGPGTRLTVL.

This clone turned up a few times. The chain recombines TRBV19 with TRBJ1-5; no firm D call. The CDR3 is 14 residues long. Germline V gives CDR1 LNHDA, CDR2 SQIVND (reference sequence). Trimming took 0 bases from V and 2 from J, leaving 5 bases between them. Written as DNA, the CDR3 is TGTGCCAGTAGTATAGAACGGGGCAATCAGCCCCAGCATTTT. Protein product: CASSIERGNQPQHF.

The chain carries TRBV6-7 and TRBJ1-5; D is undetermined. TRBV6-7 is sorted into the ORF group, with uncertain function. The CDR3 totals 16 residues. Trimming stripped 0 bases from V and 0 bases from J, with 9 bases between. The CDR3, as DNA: TGTGCCAGCAGTTACTCCTCCGGTTATAGCAATCAGCCCCAGCATTTT. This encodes CASSYSSGYSNQPQHF.

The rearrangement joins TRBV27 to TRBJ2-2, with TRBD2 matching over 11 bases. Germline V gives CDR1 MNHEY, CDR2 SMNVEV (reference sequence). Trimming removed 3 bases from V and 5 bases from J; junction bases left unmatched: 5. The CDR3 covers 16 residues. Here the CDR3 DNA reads TGTGCCAGCAGTTTTCTCACTAGCGGGAGTACCGGGGAGCTGTTTTTT. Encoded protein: CASSFLTSGSTGELFF.